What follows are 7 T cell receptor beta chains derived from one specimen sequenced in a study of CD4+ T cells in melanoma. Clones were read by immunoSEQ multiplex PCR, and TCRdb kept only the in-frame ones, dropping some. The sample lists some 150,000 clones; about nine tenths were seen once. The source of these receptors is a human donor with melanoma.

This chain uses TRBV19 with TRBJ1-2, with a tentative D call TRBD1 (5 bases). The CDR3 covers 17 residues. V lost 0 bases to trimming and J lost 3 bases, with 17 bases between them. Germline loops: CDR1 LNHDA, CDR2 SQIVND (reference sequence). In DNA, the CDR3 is TGTGCCAGTAGTATAGATCTTGATTACGGGGGATACTATGGCTACACCTTC. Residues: CASSIDLDYGGYYGYTF.

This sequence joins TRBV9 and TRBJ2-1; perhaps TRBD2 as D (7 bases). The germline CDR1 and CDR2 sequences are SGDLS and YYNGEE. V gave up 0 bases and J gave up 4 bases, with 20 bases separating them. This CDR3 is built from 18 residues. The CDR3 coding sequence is TGTGCCAGCAGCGTAGGAAGTGGTGGGGGAGGGGGTTACAATGAGCAGTTCTTC. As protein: CASSVGSGGGGGYNEQFF.

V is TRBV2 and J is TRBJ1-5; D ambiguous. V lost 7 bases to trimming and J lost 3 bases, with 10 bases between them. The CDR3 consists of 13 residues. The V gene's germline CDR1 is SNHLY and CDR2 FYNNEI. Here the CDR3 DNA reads TGTGCCAGCAAAAAGGATGCCAATCAGCCCCAGCATTTT. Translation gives CASKKDANQPQHF.

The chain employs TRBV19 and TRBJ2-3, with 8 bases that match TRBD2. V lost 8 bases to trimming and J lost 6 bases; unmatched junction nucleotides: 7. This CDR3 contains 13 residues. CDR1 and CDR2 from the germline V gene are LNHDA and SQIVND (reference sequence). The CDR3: CASSGGASDTQYF. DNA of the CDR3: TGTGCCAGTTCCGGGGGGGCCTCCGATACGCAGTATTTT.

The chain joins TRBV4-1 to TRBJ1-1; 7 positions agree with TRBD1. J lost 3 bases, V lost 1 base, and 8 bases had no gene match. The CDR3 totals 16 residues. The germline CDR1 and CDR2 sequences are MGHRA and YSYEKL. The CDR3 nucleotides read TGCGCCAGCAGCCAAGTTGGGAGGGGGCGGCACACTGAAGCTTTCTTT. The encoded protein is CASSQVGRGRHTEAFF.

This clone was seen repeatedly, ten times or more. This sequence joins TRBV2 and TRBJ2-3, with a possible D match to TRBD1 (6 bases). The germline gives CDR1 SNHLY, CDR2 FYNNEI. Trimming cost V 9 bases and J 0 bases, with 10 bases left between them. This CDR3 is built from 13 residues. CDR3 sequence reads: CARDSDSTDTQYF. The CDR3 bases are TGTGCCAGGGACAGTGATAGCACAGATACGCAGTATTTT.

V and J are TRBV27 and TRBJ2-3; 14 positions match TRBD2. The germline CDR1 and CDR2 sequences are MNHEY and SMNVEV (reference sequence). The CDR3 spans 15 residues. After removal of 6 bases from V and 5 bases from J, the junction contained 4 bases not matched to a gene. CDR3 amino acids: CASRGLAGVLDTQYF. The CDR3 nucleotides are TGTGCCAGCAGGGGACTAGCGGGGGTTTTAGATACGCAGTATTTT.